This T cell receptor (beta chain) was identified in a study of graft-versus-host responses after intestinal transplantation. Study overall: All recipients were given anti-thymocyte globulin induction, and tacrolimus and steroids were then administered for roughly 3 years.

Study-level findings and limits: The marrow of recipients harbored GvH clones, and ileum or blood showed some of them first. Peak GvH clone levels in circulation were associated with early post-transplant HvG declines.

Assay used: immunoSEQ multiplex PCR; TCRdb lists only in-frame clones, some missing. The sample carries approximately 97,000 clones, around 92% recorded once. Comments on this clone: The antigen is undetermined.

The CDR3 is 13 amino acids. Germline V lookup: CDR1 SNHLY, CDR2 FYNNEI. V trimming: 7 bases; J trimming: 6 bases; junction bases outside the gene matches: 9. The TCR comes from a human donor who was the organ donor for an intestinal transplant. The input for sequencing was unstimulated CD8+ T cells sorted from spleen or lymph node cells, taken before transplant. This chain uses TRBV2 with TRBJ2-7, with 7 bases that match TRBD2. The CDR3 nucleotides read TGTGCCAGCATAGGGCTCACGGGAGGCGAGCAGTACTTC. It is translated as CASIGLTGGEQYF.